The clone carrying this TCR beta chain was seen only a few times. Germline is not matched at one junction end, which may reflect a read error. From the 5' RACE reads, TCRdb called clonotypes with MiXCR, one entry per CDR3 protein. The sample has 470,000 or so distinct CDR3 sequences; 20% to 25% are singletons. The sample originates from a study of identical twins. The CDR3 runs 12 residues. CDR1 and CDR2 from the germline V gene are LGHNA and YSLEER. These data also formed part of another study, on T cells expressing NK-cell markers.

The chain uses TRBV4-3 and TRBJ2-1, with D possibly being TRBD1 or TRBD2 (6 bases each). This sequence was found in a woman younger than 30 in good health. The sequenced sample consisted of CD4+ T cells sorted from blood. The CDR3 spells CASSHVRGERLF. CDR3 nucleotides: TGCGCCAGCAGCCACGTAAGGGGGGAGAGGCTCTTC.